The TCR beta chain described here comes from a study of blood T cells in healthy people across ages. Findings and limits, study-wide: Older age coincided with a roughly linear decline in TCR beta diversity per million T cells.

For this clonotype: Its antigen is unknown.

Primers used in a second PCR of roughly 6 to 11 cycles were a sample-barcoded 5' primer and a J-beta primer mix. TCRdb itself ran the 5' RACE reads through MiXCR, one entry per CDR3 protein. The data contain approximately 800,000 distinct CDR3 sequences, about three fifths of them seen just once; the ten biggest clones take up approximately 23%. Source material: blood. This TCR was sampled from a man between 25 and 39 years old in good health.

As DNA, the CDR3 is TGTGCCAGCGGGGCCCCCTACGAGCAGTACTTC. Its protein is CASGAPYEQYF. This chain joins TRBV7-9 and TRBJ2-1; D is possibly TRBD1 (5 bases). The last part of the DNA fits TRBJ2-7 better; the J call may be wrong. CDR3 length: 11 residues. Germline V gives CDR1 SEHNR, CDR2 FQNEAQ (reference sequence).